Following are 28 T cell receptor beta chains from one sample sequenced in a study of cytotoxic CD8 clonotypes in ibrutinib-treated CLL. Data came from immunoSEQ multiplex PCR; TCRdb stores just in-frame clones and leaves some out. Among roughly 200,000 clones listed, over 60% were seen once. Source: PBMCs, taken after 24 months of ibrutinib treatment. The receptors come from a human donor with chronic lymphocytic leukemia.

The chain links TRBV25-1 to TRBJ2-1; D ambiguous. V was trimmed by 5 bases and J by 2 bases, leaving 13 bases between them. CDR1 and CDR2 from the germline V gene are MGHDK and SYGVNS. The CDR3 sequence is 15 residues long. CDR3 nucleotides: TGTGCCAGCAGTCCTAATACTGGAACCTACAATGAGCAGTTCTTC. Translating gives CASSPNTGTYNEQFF.

This clone was seen a handful of times. This chain links TRBV18 with TRBJ1-4; D uncertain. CDR1 and CDR2 from the germline V gene are KGHSH and LQKENI. The CDR3 is 14 amino acids. V dropped 2 bases and J dropped 4 bases, with 8 bases sitting between them. DNA for the CDR3: TGTGCCAGCTCACCAAACAGTAATAATGAAAAACTGTTTTTT. It specifies CASSPNSNNEKLFF.

The J gene is TRBJ2-7, the V gene TRBV6-5; TRBD1 agrees at 8 bases. CDR3 length equals 12 residues. J was trimmed by 6 bases and V by 6 bases; bases with no gene match: 4. From germline, CDR1 is MNHEY and CDR2 SVGAGI. CDR3 nucleotide sequence: TGTGCCAGCAGCAGGACAGGGACCGAGCAGTACTTC. This gives the protein CASSRTGTEQYF.

The chain joins TRBV5-1 to TRBJ1-5; D is unclear. The CDR3 sequence is 15 residues long. V dropped 1 base and J dropped 0 bases, with 8 bases sitting between them. CDR1 is SGHRS and CDR2 is YFSETQ in the germline V gene. DNA for the CDR3: TGCGCCAGCAGCTTGTGGATCGGTAGCAATCAGCCCCAGCATTTT. Protein: CASSLWIGSNQPQHF.

V gene TRBV7-2 combines with J gene TRBJ1-2, with D tentatively TRBD1 (6 bases). This CDR3 has 15 amino acids. The V end lost 5 bases, the J end lost 5 bases, and 18 bases lay between the germline ends. The germline V gene encodes CDR1 SGHTA and CDR2 FQGNSA. CDR3 in DNA: TGTGCCAGCAGCCTATACGGACAGTCCTTTTATGGCTACACCTTC. It codes for CASSLYGQSFYGYTF.

This clone has a handful of counts. The rearrangement joins TRBV4-3 to TRBJ2-2; 7 nucleotides match TRBD2. Per germline, CDR1 LGHNA and CDR2 YSLEER. This CDR3 contains 17 residues. Losses at the gene ends were 0 bases for V and 6 bases for J; bases not matched to a gene: 10. Written as DNA, the CDR3 is TGCGCCAGCAGCCAAGATCTAGCGGTAGTATTATCCGGGGAGCTGTTTTTT. It yields the protein CASSQDLAVVLSGELFF.

This clone has just a few counts. The chain has TRBV7-3 and TRBJ2-2; 12 nucleotides align to TRBD2. The V gene's germline CDR1 is SGHTA and CDR2 FQGTGA. There are 17 residues in the CDR3. Trimming took 5 bases from V and 2 from J; bases not matched to a gene: 6. CDR3 coding DNA: TGTGCCAGCAGCAAACCGGGACTAGCGGGCAACACCGGGGAGCTGTTTTTT. Its protein product is CASSKPGLAGNTGELFF. Looking up the rest from reference TRBV7-3 and TRBJ2-2 gives the full variable domain: GAGVSQTPSNKVTEKGKYVELRCDPISGHTALYWYRQSLGQGPEFLIYFQGTGAADDSGLPNDRFFAVRPEGSVSTLKIQRTERGDSAVYLCASSKPGLAGNTGELFFGEGSRLTVL.

CDR3 sequence: CASSFTGRSEQFF. The CDR3 DNA reads TGTGCCAGCAGTTTTACAGGGAGGAGTGAGCAGTTCTTC. The rearrangement uses TRBV5-4 and TRBJ2-1; either TRBD1 or TRBD2 may supply D (6 bases each). The V gene's germline CDR1 is SGHNT and CDR2 YYREEE (reference sequence). The V end lost 5 bases, the J end lost 9 bases, and 15 bases lay between the germline ends. CDR3 size: 13 residues.

J is TRBJ2-1 and V is TRBV5-1; D perhaps matches TRBD1 (6 bases). With 1 base removed from V and 5 bases from J, the gap between germline ends came to 13 bases. This CDR3 is 15 amino acids long. In germline, CDR1 is SGHRS, CDR2 YFSETQ. The CDR3 region is CASSLQGSRDNEQFF. CDR3 in DNA: TGCGCCAGCAGCTTGCAGGGGAGTAGGGACAATGAGCAGTTCTTC.

The CDR3, as DNA: TGTGCCAGCAGTGAAGGGACTAGCGGGACCAGCACAGATACGCAGTATTTT. This translates into CASSEGTSGTSTDTQYF. The J gene is TRBJ2-3, the V gene TRBV6-4, with 13 positions matching TRBD2. The CDR3 runs 17 residues. Germline CDR1 and CDR2: MRHNA and SNTAGT. The trim removed 3 bases at V and 0 bases at J, leaving 3 bases unmatched.

The sample holds a few counts of this clone. The chain employs TRBV2 and TRBJ1-2, with a tentative D call TRBD1 (5 bases). The V gene's germline CDR1 is SNHLY and CDR2 FYNNEI. There are 11 residues in the CDR3. Trimming cost V 6 bases and J 4 bases, with 6 bases left between them. CDR3 coding DNA: TGTGCCAGCAGGGGGGTCTATGGCTACACCTTC. It yields the protein CASRGVYGYTF.

This clone was picked up one time. The V and J genes are TRBV30 and TRBJ1-1, with D maybe TRBD1 (5 bases). The germline V gene encodes CDR1 GTSNPN and CDR2 SVGIG (reference sequence). The germline V and J ends were trimmed by 3 bases and 0 bases, with 8 bases remaining between them. This CDR3 spans 13 amino acids. The chain's CDR3 is CAWRAGMNTEAFF. CDR3 coding DNA: TGTGCCTGGAGGGCAGGGATGAACACTGAAGCTTTCTTT.

The gene calls are TRBV19 and TRBJ1-1, with D maybe TRBD1 (6 bases). Trimming took off 4 bases at V and 8 bases at J, with 11 bases between the two ends. The germline V gene encodes CDR1 LNHDA and CDR2 SQIVND (reference sequence). The CDR3 extends over 12 amino acids. CDR3 amino acids: CASSTYRAEAFF. In DNA form, the CDR3 reads TGTGCCAGTAGTACCTACAGGGCCGAAGCTTTCTTT.

This clone was seen only a few times. The gene calls are TRBV11-2 and TRBJ2-7; 9 positions match TRBD2. The CDR3 extends over 14 amino acids. Germline trimming cut 7 bases from V and 3 bases from J; bases unmatched to any gene: 7. Germline V lookup: CDR1 SGHAT, CDR2 FQNNGV. This CDR3 reads CASTTAGGLYEQYF. CDR3 nucleotide sequence: TGTGCCAGCACTACAGCGGGAGGCCTCTACGAGCAGTACTTC.

This clone has just a few counts. CDR3: CASSQEYVAGVHEQFF. The CDR3 DNA sequence: TGTGCCAGCAGCCAAGAGTATGTAGCGGGGGTTCATGAGCAGTTCTTC. The chain has TRBV4-2 and TRBJ2-1; TRBD2 agrees at 9 bases. Germline CDR1 is LGHNA and CDR2 is YNFKEQ. Trimming cost V 0 bases and J 8 bases; bases outside gene matches: 8. This CDR3 region has 16 residues.

This clone was counted between two and nine times. The gene calls are TRBV2 and TRBJ2-4; no reliable D call. Germline V gene data show CDR1 as SNHLY and CDR2 as FYNNEI. The V end lost 7 bases, the J end lost 11 bases, and 12 bases lay between the germline ends. The CDR3 totals 11 residues. The CDR3 nucleotides read TGTGCCAGCAAGGAGAGCTTCCTTCAGTACTTC. The encoded protein is CASKESFLQYF.

The genes are TRBV30 and TRBJ1-3, with D maybe TRBD1 (6 bases). In germline, CDR1 is GTSNPN, CDR2 SVGIG (reference sequence). The CDR3 totals 14 residues. The germline V and J ends were trimmed by 5 bases and 0 bases, with 11 bases remaining between them. The CDR3 loop reads CAWFRGDSGNTIYF. For the CDR3, the DNA is TGTGCCTGGTTTAGGGGGGACTCTGGAAACACCATATATTTT.

V and J are TRBV18 and TRBJ2-5; D remains unclear. CDR1 and CDR2 (germline): KGHSH, LQKENI. V was cut by 1 base and J by 1 base, with 10 bases left in between. The CDR3 extends over 15 amino acids. The CDR3 nucleotides read TGTGCCAGCTCACCACGCGTTGCAGGCCAAGAGACCCAGTACTTC. Translation gives CASSPRVAGQETQYF.

This chain links TRBV9 with TRBJ2-5; no clear D. The germline V and J ends were trimmed by 2 bases and 0 bases, with 8 bases remaining between them. The CDR3 contains 14 residues. Germline CDR1 is SGDLS and CDR2 is YYNGEE. CDR3 amino acids: CASSVQDNQETQYF. CDR3 nucleotides: TGTGCCAGCAGCGTTCAGGATAACCAAGAGACCCAGTACTTC.

The V call is TRBV7-2, the J call TRBJ2-5; a possible D gene is TRBD2 (7 bases). The length of the CDR3 is 16 residues. Trimming shortened V by 5 bases and J by 1 base, and 17 bases separated the two germline ends. CDR1 is SGHTA and CDR2 is FQGNSA in the germline V gene. CDR3 DNA sequence: TGTGCCAGCAGCCAGGCGGGGGCTAGCGGCCAAGAGACCCAGTACTTC. Its protein product is CASSQAGASGQETQYF.

The V call is TRBV6-5, the J call TRBJ1-1; 9 nucleotides agree with TRBD1. Looked up from germline, CDR1 is MNHEY and CDR2 is SVGAGI. The CDR3 extends over 15 amino acids. V dropped 5 bases and J dropped 6; count of bases not matched to a gene: 10. CDR3 DNA: TGTGCCAGCAGTCCACAGACAGGGGGAATATCTGAAGCTTTCTTT. It specifies CASSPQTGGISEAFF.

The gene calls are TRBV28 and TRBJ2-7, with 11 bases matching TRBD2. CDR3 length equals 14 residues. Germline trimming cut 5 bases from V and 2 bases from J; bases unmatched to any gene: 2. From germline, CDR1 is MDHEN and CDR2 SYDVKM. In DNA, the CDR3 is TGTGCCAGCAGTGGGACTAGCGGACCCTACGAGCAGTACTTC. Translating gives CASSGTSGPYEQYF.

The chain recombines TRBV19 with TRBJ1-5; 9 bases agree with TRBD1. The length of the CDR3 is 15 residues. Germline assignment: CDR1 LNHDA and CDR2 SQIVND (reference sequence). V was clipped by 4 bases and J by 1 base; unmatched bases: 2. As DNA, the CDR3 is TGTGCCAGTAGTACACAGGGGGCGAGCAATCAGCCCCAGCATTTT. It is translated as CASSTQGASNQPQHF.

The genes are TRBV5-5 and TRBJ2-3, with D possibly being TRBD1 (6 bases). The CDR3 is made up of 14 amino acids. Germline CDR1 reads SGHKS; CDR2 reads YYEKEE (reference sequence). Trimming removed 0 bases at V and 2 bases at J, with 7 bases between. Here the CDR3 reads CASSLDRATDTQYF. CDR3 in DNA: TGTGCCAGCAGCTTGGACAGGGCCACAGATACGCAGTATTTT.

The chain uses TRBV7-6 and TRBJ2-2, with D possibly TRBD2 on 6 matching bases. V was trimmed by 2 bases and J by 9 bases, leaving 13 bases between them. CDR1 and CDR2 from the germline V gene are SGHVS and FNYEAQ. The CDR3 spans 14 residues. CDR3 sequence: CASSLTGDGRELFF. The CDR3 nucleotides read TGTGCCAGCAGCTTAACGGGGGACGGGAGGGAGCTGTTTTTT.

As to this clone: This specimen includes other DNA sequences encoding the same CDR3. This chain links TRBV27 with TRBJ2-6, with 13 positions matching TRBD2. This CDR3 region has 18 residues. CDR1 and CDR2 from the germline V gene are MNHEY and SMNVEV (reference sequence). J gave up 0 bases and V 5 bases, and 4 bases lay outside the gene matches. This CDR3 is CASSLRTSGSSGANVLTF. The CDR3 DNA reads TGTGCCAGCAGTCTTCGGACTAGCGGGAGCTCTGGGGCCAACGTCCTGACTTTC. Full variable domain (rest looked up from reference TRBV27 and TRBJ2-6): EAQVTQNPRYLITVTGKKLTVTCSQNMNHEYMSWYRQDPGLGLRQIYYSMNVEVTDKGDVPEGYKVSRKEKRNFPLILESPSPNQTSLYFCASSLRTSGSSGANVLTFGAGSRLTVL.

This clone has just one count. The chain joins TRBV5-4 to TRBJ1-2; D might be TRBD1 (5 bases). Germline V gene lookup returns CDR1 SGHNT and CDR2 YYREEE (reference sequence). This CDR3 is 16 amino acids long. V was pared by 4 bases and J by 0 bases, with 16 bases between. The chain's CDR3 is CASSHVGDGTNYGYTF. The CDR3 DNA is TGTGCCAGCAGCCACGTCGGGGACGGCACTAACTATGGCTACACCTTC.

The gene calls are TRBV11-2 and TRBJ1-1; D uncertain. This CDR3 is 14 amino acids long. Trimming pared 1 base from V and 1 base from J, leaving 7 bases between. Germline V gene lookup returns CDR1 SGHAT and CDR2 FQNNGV. CDR3 bases: TGTGCCAGCAGCTTAGGGATGGGGAACACTGAAGCTTTCTTT. Its protein product is CASSLGMGNTEAFF.